This TCR beta chain originates from a study of response to subunit inactivated influenza vaccine. To note about this clonotype: Antigen unknown.

TCRdb recomputed calls from the RT-PCR reads with MiXCR, one row per CDR3 protein. The data contain roughly 780,000 distinct CDR3 sequences, approximately 17% of them singletons. CDR1 and CDR2 (germline): SQVTM, ANQGSEA. CDR3 length equals 11 residues. Trimming cost V 6 bases and J 1 base, with 7 bases left between them. Study observations and caveats: Authors proposed each seasonal influenza vaccination draws in few new T cells.

The chain combines TRBV29-1 with TRBJ2-7; D is unclear. The TCR was taken from a man aged 50 to 60 who received an inactivated influenza vaccine. The material was PBMCs from blood, obtained 4 to 6 days after vaccination. The CDR3 nucleotides are TGCAGCGTCGTAGAGTCCTACGAGCAGTACTTC. Translation gives CSVVESYEQYF.